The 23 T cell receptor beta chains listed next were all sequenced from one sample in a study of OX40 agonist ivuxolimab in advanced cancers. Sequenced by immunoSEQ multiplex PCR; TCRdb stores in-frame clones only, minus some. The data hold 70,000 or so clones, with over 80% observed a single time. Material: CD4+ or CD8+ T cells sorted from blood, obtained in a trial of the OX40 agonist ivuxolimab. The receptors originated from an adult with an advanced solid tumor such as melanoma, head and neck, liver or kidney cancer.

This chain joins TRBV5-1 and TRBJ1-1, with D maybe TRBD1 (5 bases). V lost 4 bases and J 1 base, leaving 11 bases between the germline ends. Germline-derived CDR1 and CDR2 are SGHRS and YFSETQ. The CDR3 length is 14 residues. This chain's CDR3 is CASSQGVGNTEAFF. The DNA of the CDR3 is TGCGCCAGCAGCCAGGGAGTAGGGAACACTGAAGCTTTCTTT.

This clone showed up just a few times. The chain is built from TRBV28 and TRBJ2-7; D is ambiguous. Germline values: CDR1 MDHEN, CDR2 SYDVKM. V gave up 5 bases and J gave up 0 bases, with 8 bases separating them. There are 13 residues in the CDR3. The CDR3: CASSLGYSYEQYF. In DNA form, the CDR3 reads TGTGCCAGCAGTCTCGGCTACTCCTACGAGCAGTACTTC. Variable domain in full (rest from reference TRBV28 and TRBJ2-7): DVKVTQSSRYLVKRTGEKVFLECVQDMDHENMFWYRQDPGLGLRLIYFSYDVKMKEKGDIPEGYSVSREKKERFSLILESASTNQTSMYLCASSLGYSYEQYFGPGTRLTVT.

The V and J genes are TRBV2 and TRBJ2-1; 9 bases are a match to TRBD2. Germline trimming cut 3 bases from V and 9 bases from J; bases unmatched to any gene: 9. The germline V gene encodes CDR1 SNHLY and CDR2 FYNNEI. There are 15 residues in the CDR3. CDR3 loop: CASSDGRGGFGEQFF. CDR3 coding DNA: TGTGCCAGCAGTGATGGGCGGGGGGGCTTTGGTGAGCAGTTCTTC.

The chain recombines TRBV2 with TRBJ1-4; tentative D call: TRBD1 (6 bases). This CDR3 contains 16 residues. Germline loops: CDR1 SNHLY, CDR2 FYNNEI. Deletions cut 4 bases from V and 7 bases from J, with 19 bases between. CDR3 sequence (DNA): TGTGCCAGCAGTGGACCCAAACAGGGCAGGGTTGAAAAACTGTTTTTT. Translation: CASSGPKQGRVEKLFF.

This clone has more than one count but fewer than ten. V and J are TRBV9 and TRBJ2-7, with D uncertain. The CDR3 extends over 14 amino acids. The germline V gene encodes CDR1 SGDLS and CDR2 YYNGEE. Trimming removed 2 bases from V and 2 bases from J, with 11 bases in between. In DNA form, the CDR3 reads TGTGCCAGCAGCGTCGGGCCAGACCCCTACGAGCAGTACTTC. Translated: CASSVGPDPYEQYF.

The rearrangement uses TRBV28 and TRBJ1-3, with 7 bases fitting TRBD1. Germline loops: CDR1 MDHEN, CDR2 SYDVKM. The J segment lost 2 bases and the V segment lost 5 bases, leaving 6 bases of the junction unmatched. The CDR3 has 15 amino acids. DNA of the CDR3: TGTGCCAGCAGTCTCCGGACAGGCGCTGGAAACACCATATATTTT. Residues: CASSLRTGAGNTIYF.

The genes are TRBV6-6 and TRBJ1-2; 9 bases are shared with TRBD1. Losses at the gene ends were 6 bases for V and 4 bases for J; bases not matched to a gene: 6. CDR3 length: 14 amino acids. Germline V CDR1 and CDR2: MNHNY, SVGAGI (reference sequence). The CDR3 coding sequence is TGTGCCAGCAGCCTGGGACAGGGCCTCTATGGCTACACCTTC. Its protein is CASSLGQGLYGYTF.

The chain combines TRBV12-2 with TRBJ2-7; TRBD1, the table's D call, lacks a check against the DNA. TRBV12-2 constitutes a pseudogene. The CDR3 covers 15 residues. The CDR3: CASRGKDRRSYEQYF. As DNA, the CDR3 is TGTGCAAGTCGTGGAAAGGACAGGAGGTCCTACGAGCAGTACTTC.

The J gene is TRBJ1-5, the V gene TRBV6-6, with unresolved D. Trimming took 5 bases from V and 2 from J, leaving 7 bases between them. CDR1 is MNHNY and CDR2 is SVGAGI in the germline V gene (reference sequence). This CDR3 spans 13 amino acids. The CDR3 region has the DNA TGTGCCAGCAGTACGTCAGGCAATCAGCCCCAGCATTTT. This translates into CASSTSGNQPQHF.

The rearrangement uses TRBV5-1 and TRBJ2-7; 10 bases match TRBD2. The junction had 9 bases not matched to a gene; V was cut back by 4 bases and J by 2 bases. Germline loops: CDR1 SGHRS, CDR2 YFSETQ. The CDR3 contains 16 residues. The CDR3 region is CASSPAGTSDTYEQYF. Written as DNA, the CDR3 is TGCGCCAGCAGCCCCGCCGGGACTAGCGACACCTACGAGCAGTACTTC.

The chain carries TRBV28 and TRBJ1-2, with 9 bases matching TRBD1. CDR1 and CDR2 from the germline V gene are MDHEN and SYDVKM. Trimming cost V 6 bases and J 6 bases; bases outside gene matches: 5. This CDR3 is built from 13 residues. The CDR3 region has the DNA TGTGCCAGCAGGACTACAGGGGGCCATGGCTACACCTTC. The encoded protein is CASRTTGGHGYTF.

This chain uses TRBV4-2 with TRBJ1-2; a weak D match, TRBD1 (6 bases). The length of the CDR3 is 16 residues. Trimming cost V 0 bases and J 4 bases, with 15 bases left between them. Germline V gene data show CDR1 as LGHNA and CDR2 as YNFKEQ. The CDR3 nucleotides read TGTGCCAGCAGCCAAGACATCGCGGCAGGGGTCTATGGCTACACCTTC. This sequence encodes CASSQDIAAGVYGYTF.

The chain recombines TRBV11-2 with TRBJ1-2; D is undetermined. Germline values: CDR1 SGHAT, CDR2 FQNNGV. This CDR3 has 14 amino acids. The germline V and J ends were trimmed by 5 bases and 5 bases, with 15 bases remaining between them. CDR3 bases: TGTGCCAGCAGCCCGCTCAGTACCGGATATGGCTACACCTTC. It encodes CASSPLSTGYGYTF.

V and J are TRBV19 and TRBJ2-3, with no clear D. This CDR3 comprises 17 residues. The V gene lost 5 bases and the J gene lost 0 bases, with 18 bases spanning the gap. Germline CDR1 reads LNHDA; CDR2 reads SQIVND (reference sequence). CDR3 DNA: TGTGCCAGTAGTCATACCCCCCGGGCTACTAGCACAGATACGCAGTATTTT. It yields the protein CASSHTPRATSTDTQYF.

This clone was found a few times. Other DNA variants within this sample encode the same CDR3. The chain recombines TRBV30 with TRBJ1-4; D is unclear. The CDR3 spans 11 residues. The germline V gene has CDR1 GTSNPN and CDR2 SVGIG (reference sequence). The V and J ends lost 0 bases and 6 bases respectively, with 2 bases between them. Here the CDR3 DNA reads TGTGCCTGGAGTGTCGATGAAAAACTGTTTTTT. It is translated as CAWSVDEKLFF.

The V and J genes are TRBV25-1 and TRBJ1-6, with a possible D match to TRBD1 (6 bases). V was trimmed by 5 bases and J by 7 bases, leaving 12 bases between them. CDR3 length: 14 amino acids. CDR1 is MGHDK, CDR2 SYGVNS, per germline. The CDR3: CASSWAGDNSPLHF. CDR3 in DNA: TGTGCCAGCAGTTGGGCAGGGGACAATTCACCCCTCCACTTT.

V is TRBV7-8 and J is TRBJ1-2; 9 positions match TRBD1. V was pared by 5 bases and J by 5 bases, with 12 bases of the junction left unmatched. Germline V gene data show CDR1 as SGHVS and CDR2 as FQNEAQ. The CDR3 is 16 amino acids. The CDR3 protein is CASSPGTGGFGYGYTF. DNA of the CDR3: TGTGCCAGCAGCCCCGGCACAGGGGGCTTTGGATATGGCTACACCTTC.

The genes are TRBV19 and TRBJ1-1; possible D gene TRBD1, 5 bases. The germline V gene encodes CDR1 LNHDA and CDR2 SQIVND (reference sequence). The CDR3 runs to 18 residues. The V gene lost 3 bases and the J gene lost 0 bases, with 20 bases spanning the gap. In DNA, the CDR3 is TGTGCCAGTAGTATTAACCGGGGGGGACGATCCATGAACACTGAAGCTTTCTTT. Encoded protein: CASSINRGGRSMNTEAFF.

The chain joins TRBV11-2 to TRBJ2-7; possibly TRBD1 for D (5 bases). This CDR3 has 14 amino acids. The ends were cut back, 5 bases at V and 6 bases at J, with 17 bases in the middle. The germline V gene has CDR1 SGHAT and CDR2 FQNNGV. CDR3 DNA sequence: TGTGCCAGCAGCCTTAACGCAGGGCGAAGCGAGCAGTACTTC. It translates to CASSLNAGRSEQYF.

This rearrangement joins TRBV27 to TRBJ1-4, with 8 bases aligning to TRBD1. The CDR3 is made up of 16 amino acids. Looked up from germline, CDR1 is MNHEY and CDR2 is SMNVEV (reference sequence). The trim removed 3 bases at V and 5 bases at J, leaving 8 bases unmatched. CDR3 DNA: TGTGCCAGCAGTTTCTCCAGGGGGCTGGAAAATGAAAAACTGTTTTTT. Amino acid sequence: CASSFSRGLENEKLFF.

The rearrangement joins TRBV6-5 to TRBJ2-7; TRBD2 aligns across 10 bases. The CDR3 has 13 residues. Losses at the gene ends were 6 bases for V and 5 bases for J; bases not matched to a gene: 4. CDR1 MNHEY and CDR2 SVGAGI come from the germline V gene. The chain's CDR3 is CASRDSGRHEQYF. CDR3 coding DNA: TGTGCCAGCAGGGATAGCGGGAGGCACGAGCAGTACTTC.

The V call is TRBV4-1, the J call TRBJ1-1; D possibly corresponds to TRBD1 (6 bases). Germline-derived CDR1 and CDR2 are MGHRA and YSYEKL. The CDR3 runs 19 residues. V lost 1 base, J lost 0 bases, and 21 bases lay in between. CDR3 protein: CASSQGVPGQTGMNTEAFF. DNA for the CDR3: TGCGCCAGCAGCCAAGGGGTCCCAGGCCAGACAGGCATGAACACTGAAGCTTTCTTT.

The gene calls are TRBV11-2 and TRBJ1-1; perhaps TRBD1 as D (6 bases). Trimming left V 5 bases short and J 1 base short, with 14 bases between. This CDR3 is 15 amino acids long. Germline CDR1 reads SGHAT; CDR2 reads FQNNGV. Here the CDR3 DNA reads TGTGCCAGCAGCCCCGAGGGACATTGGAACACTGAAGCTTTCTTT. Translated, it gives CASSPEGHWNTEAFF.